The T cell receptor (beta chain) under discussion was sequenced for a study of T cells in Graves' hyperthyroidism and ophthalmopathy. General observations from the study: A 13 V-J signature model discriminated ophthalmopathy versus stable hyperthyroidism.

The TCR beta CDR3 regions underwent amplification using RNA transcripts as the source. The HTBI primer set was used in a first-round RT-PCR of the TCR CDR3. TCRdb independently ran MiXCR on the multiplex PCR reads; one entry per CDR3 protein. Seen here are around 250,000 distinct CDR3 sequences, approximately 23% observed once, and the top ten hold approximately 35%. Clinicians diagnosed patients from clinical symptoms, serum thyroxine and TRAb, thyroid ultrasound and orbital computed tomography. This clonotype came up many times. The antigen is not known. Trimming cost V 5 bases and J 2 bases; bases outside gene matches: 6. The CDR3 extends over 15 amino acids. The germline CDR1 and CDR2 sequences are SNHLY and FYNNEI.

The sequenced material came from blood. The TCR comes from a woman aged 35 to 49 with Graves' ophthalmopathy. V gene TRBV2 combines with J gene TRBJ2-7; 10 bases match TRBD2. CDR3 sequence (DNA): TGTGCCAGCAGTCTTCGCAGCGGGAGGGCCTACGAGCAGTACTTC. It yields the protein CASSLRSGRAYEQYF. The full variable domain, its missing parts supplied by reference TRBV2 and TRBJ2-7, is EPEVTQTPSHQVTQMGQEVILRCVPISNHLYFYWYRQILGQKVEFLVSFYNNEISEKSEIFDDQFSVERPDGSNFTLKIRSTKLEDSAMYFCASSLRSGRAYEQYFGPGTRLTVT.